These T cell receptor beta chains were read from a single sample in a study of T cells in Graves' hyperthyroidism and ophthalmopathy. TCRdb re-derived calls from the multiplex PCR reads in MiXCR, one entry per CDR3 protein. The sample yields about 480,000 distinct CDR3 sequences, approximately 14% seen once. The sample taken for sequencing was blood. These receptors all stem from a woman younger than 30 with Graves' hyperthyroidism. CDR3s include the opening cysteine and the closing phenylalanine or tryptophan. The order of the fields is J gene, clone size, V gene, CDR3 protein. Clone size is stated in some rows and not others, as once, few, many or a class when expanded.

j_gene: TRBJ2-5; abundance: many; v_gene: TRBV14; CDR3aa: CASSPPSFRQETQYF
j_gene: TRBJ2-2; abundance: many; v_gene: TRBV10-3; CDR3aa: CAISPGLATGELFF
j_gene: TRBJ1-5; abundance: many; v_gene: TRBV19; CDR3aa: CASSPSPRRSNQPQHF
j_gene: TRBJ2-1; abundance: few; v_gene: TRBV19; CDR3aa: CAGDSGAEQFF
j_gene: TRBJ2-3; abundance: many; v_gene: TRBV7-7; CDR3aa: CASSLLLAGEDTQYF
j_gene: TRBJ1-4; abundance: many; v_gene: TRBV20-1; CDR3aa: CSARPSEGTGGEKLFF
j_gene: TRBJ2-7; abundance: NA; v_gene: TRBV4-2; CDR3aa: CAGSQFVVAGASYEQYF
j_gene: TRBJ1-2; abundance: few; v_gene: TRBV11-2; CDR3aa: CASSHRGQGADGYTF
j_gene: TRBJ2-7; abundance: many; v_gene: TRBV12-3/TRBV12-4; CDR3aa: CASSNTGQIPYEQYF
j_gene: TRBJ2-7; abundance: NA; v_gene: TRBV6-2/TRBV6-3; CDR3aa: CASSGFTGQGAKQYF
j_gene: TRBJ2-5; abundance: many; v_gene: TRBV2; CDR3aa: CASSETGYRETQYF
j_gene: TRBJ1-2; abundance: NA; v_gene: TRBV19; CDR3aa: CATRERTYGYTF
j_gene: TRBJ2-1; abundance: many; v_gene: TRBV12-3/TRBV12-4; CDR3aa: CASIFSGRDVEQFF
j_gene: TRBJ2-7; abundance: NA; v_gene: TRBV4-1; CDR3aa: CASSPGYGLAGPNYEQYF
j_gene: TRBJ1-2; abundance: many; v_gene: TRBV11-3; CDR3aa: CASSPDRQGIGYTF
j_gene: TRBJ2-5; abundance: many; v_gene: TRBV11-2; CDR3aa: CASTHRGPVETQYF
j_gene: TRBJ2-5; abundance: many; v_gene: TRBV6-2/TRBV6-3; CDR3aa: CASSYPPSGAQETQYF
j_gene: TRBJ2-3; abundance: NA; v_gene: TRBV6-1; CDR3aa: CASSEVAGDPDTQYF
j_gene: TRBJ1-1; abundance: many; v_gene: TRBV10-3; CDR3aa: CAIRWGENTEAFF
j_gene: TRBJ2-2; abundance: many; v_gene: TRBV27; CDR3aa: CASRETGSTGELFF
j_gene: TRBJ2-5; abundance: few; v_gene: TRBV7-3; CDR3aa: CASSLTIQETQYF
j_gene: TRBJ1-2; abundance: many; v_gene: TRBV2; CDR3aa: CARTPGSYGYTF
j_gene: TRBJ2-1; abundance: few; v_gene: TRBV29-1; CDR3aa: CSVGGGYNEQFF
j_gene: TRBJ1-6; abundance: many; v_gene: TRBV12-5; CDR3aa: CASGFPGTSTLHF
j_gene: TRBJ1-1; abundance: few; v_gene: TRBV4-1; CDR3aa: CASSQPLMRPEAFF
j_gene: TRBJ1-2; abundance: many; v_gene: TRBV6-1; CDR3aa: CASSYGTGVGYGYTF
j_gene: TRBJ1-1; abundance: many; v_gene: TRBV14; CDR3aa: CASSQVGGMDTEAFF